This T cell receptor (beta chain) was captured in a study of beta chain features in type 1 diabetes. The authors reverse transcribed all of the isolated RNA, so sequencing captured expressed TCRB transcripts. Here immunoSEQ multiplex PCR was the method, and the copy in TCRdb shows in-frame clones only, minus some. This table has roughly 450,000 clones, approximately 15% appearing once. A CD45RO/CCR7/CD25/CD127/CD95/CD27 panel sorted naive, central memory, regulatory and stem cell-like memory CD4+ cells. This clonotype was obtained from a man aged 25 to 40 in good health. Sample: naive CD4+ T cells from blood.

CDR3 coding DNA: TGTGCCAGCAGCTTAGCTGGACTTAGCAATCAGCCCCAGCATTTT. Its translation is CASSLAGLSNQPQHF. This sequence joins TRBV11-2 and TRBJ1-5, with no clear D. With 1 base removed from V and 0 bases from J, the gap between germline ends came to 7 bases. This CDR3 spans 15 amino acids. CDR1 SGHAT and CDR2 FQNNGV come from the germline V gene. The variable domain in full, with the rest retrieved from reference TRBV11-2 and TRBJ1-5, is EAGVAQSPRYKIIEKRQSVAFWCNPISGHATLYWYQQILGQGPKLLIQFQNNGVVDDSQLPKDRFSAERLKGVDSTLKIQPAKLEDSAVYLCASSLAGLSNQPQHFGDGTRLSIL.